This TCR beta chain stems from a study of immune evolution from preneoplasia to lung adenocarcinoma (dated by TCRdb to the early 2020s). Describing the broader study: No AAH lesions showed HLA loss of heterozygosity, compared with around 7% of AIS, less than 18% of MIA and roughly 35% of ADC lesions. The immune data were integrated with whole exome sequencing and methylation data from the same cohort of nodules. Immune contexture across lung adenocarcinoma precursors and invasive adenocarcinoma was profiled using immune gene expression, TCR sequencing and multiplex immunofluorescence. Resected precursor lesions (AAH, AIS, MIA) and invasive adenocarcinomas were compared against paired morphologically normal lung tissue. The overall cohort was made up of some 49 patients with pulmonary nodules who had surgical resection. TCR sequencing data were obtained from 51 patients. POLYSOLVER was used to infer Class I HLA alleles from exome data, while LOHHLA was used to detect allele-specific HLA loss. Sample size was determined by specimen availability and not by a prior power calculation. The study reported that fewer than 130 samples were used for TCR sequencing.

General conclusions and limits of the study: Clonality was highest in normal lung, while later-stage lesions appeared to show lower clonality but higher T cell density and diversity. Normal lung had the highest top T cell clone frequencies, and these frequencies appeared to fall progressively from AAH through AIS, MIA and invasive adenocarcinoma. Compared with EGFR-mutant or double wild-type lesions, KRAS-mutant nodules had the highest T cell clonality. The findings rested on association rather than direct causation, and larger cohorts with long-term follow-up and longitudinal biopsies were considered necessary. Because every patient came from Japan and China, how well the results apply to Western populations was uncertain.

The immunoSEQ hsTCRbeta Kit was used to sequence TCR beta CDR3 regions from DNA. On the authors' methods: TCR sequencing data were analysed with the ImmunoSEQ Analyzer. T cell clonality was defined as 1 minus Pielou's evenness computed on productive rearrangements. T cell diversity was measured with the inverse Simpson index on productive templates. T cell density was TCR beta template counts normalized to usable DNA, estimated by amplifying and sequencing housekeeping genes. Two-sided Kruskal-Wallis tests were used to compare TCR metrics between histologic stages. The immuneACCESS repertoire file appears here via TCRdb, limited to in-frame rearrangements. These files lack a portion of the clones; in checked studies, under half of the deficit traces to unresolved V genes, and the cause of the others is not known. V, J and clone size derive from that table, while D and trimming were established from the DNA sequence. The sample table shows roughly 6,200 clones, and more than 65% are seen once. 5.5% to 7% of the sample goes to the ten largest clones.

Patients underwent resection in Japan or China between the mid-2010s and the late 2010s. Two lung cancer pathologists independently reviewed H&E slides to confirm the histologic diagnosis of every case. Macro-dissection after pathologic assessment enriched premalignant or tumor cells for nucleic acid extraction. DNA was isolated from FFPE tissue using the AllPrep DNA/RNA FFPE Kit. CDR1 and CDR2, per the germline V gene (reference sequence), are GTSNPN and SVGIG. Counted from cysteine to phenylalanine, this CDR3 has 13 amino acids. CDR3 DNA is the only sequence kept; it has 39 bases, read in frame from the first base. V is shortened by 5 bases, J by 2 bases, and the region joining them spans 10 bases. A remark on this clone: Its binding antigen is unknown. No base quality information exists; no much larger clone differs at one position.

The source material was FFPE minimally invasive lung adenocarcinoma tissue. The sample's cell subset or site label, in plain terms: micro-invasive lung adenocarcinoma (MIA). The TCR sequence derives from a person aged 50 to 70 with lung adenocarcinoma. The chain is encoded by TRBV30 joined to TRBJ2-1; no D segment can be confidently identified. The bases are TGTGCCTGGGCTCGGCAGGCCTACAATGAGCAGTTCTTC. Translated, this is CAWARQAYNEQFF.